Below, one TCR beta chain is given with its context. V gave up 4 bases and J gave up 1 base, with 7 bases separating them. This CDR3 contains 12 residues. The germline V gene has CDR1 SQVTM and CDR2 ANQGSEA. The data originate from a study of T cells in Graves' hyperthyroidism and ophthalmopathy. Amplified regions were TCR beta CDR3 sequences from RNA transcripts. HTBI primers were the set used in a first-round RT-PCR of the TCR CDR3. TCRdb analysed the multiplex PCR reads with MiXCR anew, one entry per CDR3 protein. The sample shows around 690,000 distinct CDR3 sequences, roughly a sixth of them seen only once. Calling Graves' hyperthyroidism stable meant ophthalmopathy did not progress within 18 months. Clinical symptoms, serum thyroxine, TRAb, thyroid ultrasound and orbital computed tomography established diagnosis. An approximately 10 ml volume of fresh peripheral blood provided the PBMCs.

This TCR came from a man between 50 and 59 years old with Graves' hyperthyroidism. The V call is TRBV29-1, the J call TRBJ2-5; D not resolved. The source material was blood. CDR3 DNA: TGCAGCGTTGCGACCACCCAAGAGACCCAGTACTTC. This sequence encodes CSVATTQETQYF.